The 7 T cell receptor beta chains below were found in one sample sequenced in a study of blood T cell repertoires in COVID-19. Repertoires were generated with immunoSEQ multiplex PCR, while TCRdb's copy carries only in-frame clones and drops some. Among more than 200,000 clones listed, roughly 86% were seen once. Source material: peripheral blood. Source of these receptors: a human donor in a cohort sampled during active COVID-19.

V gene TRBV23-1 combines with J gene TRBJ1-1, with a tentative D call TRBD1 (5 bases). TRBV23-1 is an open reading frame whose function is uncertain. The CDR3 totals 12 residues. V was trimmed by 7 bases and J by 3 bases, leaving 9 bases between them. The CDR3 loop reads CASTDSHTEAFF. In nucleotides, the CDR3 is TGCGCCAGCACAGACAGCCACACTGAAGCTTTCTTT.

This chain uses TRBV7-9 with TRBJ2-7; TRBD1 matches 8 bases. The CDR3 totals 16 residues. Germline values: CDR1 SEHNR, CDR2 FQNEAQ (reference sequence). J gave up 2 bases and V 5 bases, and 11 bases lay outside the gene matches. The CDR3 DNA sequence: TGTGCCAGCAGCCCCGCCGGGACAGGTTCCACCTACGAGCAGTACTTC. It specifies CASSPAGTGSTYEQYF.

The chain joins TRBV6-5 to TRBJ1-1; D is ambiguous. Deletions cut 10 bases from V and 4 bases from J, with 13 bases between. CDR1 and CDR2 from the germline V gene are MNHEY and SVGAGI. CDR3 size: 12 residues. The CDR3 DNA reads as TGTGCCACTGGAGCTGGTCGCACTGAAGCTTTCTTT. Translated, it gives CATGAGRTEAFF.

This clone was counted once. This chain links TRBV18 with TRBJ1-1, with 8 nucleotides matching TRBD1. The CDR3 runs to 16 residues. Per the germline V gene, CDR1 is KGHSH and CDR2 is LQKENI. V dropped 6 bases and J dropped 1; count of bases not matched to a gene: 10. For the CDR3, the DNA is TGTGCCAGCTCGAACCTGGCGACAGGGGCGAACACTGAAGCTTTCTTT. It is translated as CASSNLATGANTEAFF.

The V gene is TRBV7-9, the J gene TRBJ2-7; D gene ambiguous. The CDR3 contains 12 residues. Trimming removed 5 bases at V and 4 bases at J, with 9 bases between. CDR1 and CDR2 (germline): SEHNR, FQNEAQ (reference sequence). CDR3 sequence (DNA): TGTGCCAGCAGCCGAGACTTATACGAGCAGTACTTC. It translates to CASSRDLYEQYF.

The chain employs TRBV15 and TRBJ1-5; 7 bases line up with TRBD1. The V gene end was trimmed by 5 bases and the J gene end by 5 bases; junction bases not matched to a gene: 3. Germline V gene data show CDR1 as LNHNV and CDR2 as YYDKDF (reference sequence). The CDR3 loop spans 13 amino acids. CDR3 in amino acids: CATSGDRDQPQHF. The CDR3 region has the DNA TGTGCCACCAGCGGGGACAGAGATCAGCCCCAGCATTTT.

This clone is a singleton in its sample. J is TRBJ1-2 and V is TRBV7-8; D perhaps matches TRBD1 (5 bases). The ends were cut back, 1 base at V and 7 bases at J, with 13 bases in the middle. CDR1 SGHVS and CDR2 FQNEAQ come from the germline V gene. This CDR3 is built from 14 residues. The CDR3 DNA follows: TGTGCCAGCAGCTTAGAACAGGCCCTCGGTGGCTACACCTTC. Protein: CASSLEQALGGYTF. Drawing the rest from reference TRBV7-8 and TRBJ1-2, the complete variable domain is GAGVSQSPRYKVAKRGQDVALRCDPISGHVSLFWYQQALGQGPEFLTYFQNEAQLDKSGLPSDRFFAERPEGSVSTLKIQRTQQEDSAVYLCASSLEQALGGYTFGSGTRLTVV.